The source of this TCR beta chain is a study of blood T cell repertoires in COVID-19. On the study more broadly: Acute and convalescent COVID-19 specimens originated in the United States, Italy and Spain. PBMCs, B-cell-depleted T cells, or T cells were the source of the cDNA or gDNA that made up the material.

As originally analysed: Estimation of nucleated cell counts relied on the amplification of reference gene primers. Method: immunoSEQ multiplex PCR; TCRdb's copy keeps in-frame clones and lacks some. D and trimming were read from the DNA, whereas the V and J calls and clone size are those reported in that table. The profile shows approximately 140,000 clones, 81% of them singletons. The V segment lost 8 bases and the J segment 1 base; nucleotides outside the gene matches: 6. CDR1 SNHLY and CDR2 FYNNEI come from the germline V gene. The CDR3 runs 14 residues. This TCR derives from a human donor with acute or convalescent COVID-19. The donor label of this sample is uncertain. The sample was peripheral blood. This chain uses TRBV2 with TRBJ2-7; 9 nucleotides match TRBD1. The DNA for the CDR3 is TGTGCCAGCGTTGGGACAGGGCGATCCTACGAGCAGTACTTC. Residues: CASVGTGRSYEQYF.